Sequencing of this T cell receptor (beta chain) was carried out in a study of liver allograft versus peripheral blood T cells. Study as a whole: Recipients' peripheral blood served as the comparator for T cell receptor repertoires in transplanted livers. General observations from the study: Peripheral blood T cell receptor repertoires reportedly differed from those found within liver allografts.

TCRdb analysed the reads with MiXCR anew, one entry per CDR3 protein. The sample consists of about 8,000 distinct CDR3 sequences, less than 20% of them appearing once. Germline CDR1 KGHSH, CDR2 LQKENI. Trimming stripped 3 bases from V and 4 bases from J, with 18 bases between. The CDR3 spans 16 residues. This clonotype is judged medium-sized. Its antigen is not identified. The receptor's source is a human patient who had a liver transplant. The graft donor may be the source of some T cells. The chain recombines TRBV18 with TRBJ1-2, with a tentative D call TRBD1 (6 bases). In DNA, the CDR3 is TGTGCCAGCTCACCCCCTTCAGGGGTCTCGGTCTATGGCTACACCTTC. This encodes CASSPPSGVSVYGYTF.